The 29 T cell receptor beta chains in this list originate from one sample, sequenced in a study of kidney transplant recipient with SARS-CoV-2 infection. Using its own MiXCR run on the reads, TCRdb lists one record per CDR3 protein. The table shows about 250,000 distinct CDR3 sequences, with around 28% occurring only once. The sample in question was a blood sample, obtained at baseline and around day 120 from a kidney transplant recipient. The receptors derive from a young adult male patient who had COVID-19 and was a kidney transplant recipient. Some T cells may trace back to the graft donor.

This clonotype was observed at least ten times. This rearrangement joins TRBV7-9 to TRBJ1-2; D is uncertain. Trimming took off 3 bases at V and 8 bases at J, with 16 bases between the two ends. The CDR3 contains 14 residues. The germline CDR1 and CDR2 sequences are SEHNR and FQNEAQ (reference sequence). The CDR3 nucleotides are TGTGCCAGCAGCTTGACCGGGCCTGAATTCGGCTACACCTTC. It codes for CASSLTGPEFGYTF.

The table lists this clonotype with many counts. This chain connects TRBV12-3 or TRBV12-4 to TRBJ2-3; no firm D call. The V end lost 2 bases, the J end lost 5 bases, and 11 bases lay between the germline ends. The CDR3 consists of 14 residues. The CDR3 region has the DNA TGTGCCAGCAGTTTATACCTAGTCAAAGATACGCAGTATTTT. It is translated as CASSLYLVKDTQYF.

On this clonotype itself: A read error may be the cause here, since a much bigger clone is one base away. The chain is built from TRBV12-3 or TRBV12-4 and TRBJ1-4; D unclear. This CDR3 spans 14 amino acids. This chain's CDR3 is CATSFLPGKEKLFF. The CDR3 nucleotides are TGTGCCACCAGTTTTCTCCCGGGCAAGGAAAAACTGTTTTTT.

To note about this clonotype: This could be a read error, since a much larger clone is one nucleotide away. The V call is TRBV7-2, the J call TRBJ1-5; D is unclear. This CDR3 has 14 amino acids. Between the trimmed V and J ends, which lost 8 bases and 0 bases, there was a span of 11 bases. CDR1 and CDR2 from the germline V gene are SGHTA and FQGNSA. The CDR3 DNA sequence: TGTGCCAGCGAGTCCAGTCATAGCAATCAGCCCCAGCATTTT. As protein: CASESSHSNQPQHF.

A word on this clonotype: This could be a read error, since a much larger clone is one nucleotide away. The chain employs TRBV5-4 and TRBJ1-2, with no clear D. The germline V gene has CDR1 SGHNT and CDR2 YYREEE (reference sequence). V was pared by 7 bases and J by 4 bases, with 23 bases between. This CDR3 has 16 residues. The CDR3 DNA follows: TGTGCCAGCCTTTACGTCGTACCAGGAAGGACCTATGGCTACACCTTC. Its translation: CASLYVVPGRTYGYTF.

A word on this clonotype: This clone may be a read error of a much larger clone one base away. The CDR3 DNA is TGTGCCAGCAGCGTTACAGGGACCATTACGAACACCGGGGAGCTGTTTTTT. It codes for CASSVTGTITNTGELFF. This chain uses TRBV5-5 with TRBJ2-2, with D perhaps matching TRBD1 (6 bases). V gave up 4 bases and J gave up 0 bases, with 16 bases separating them. This CDR3 comprises 17 residues. Germline lookup yields CDR1 SGHKS and CDR2 YYEKEE (reference sequence).

Worth noting for this clonotype: This could be a read error, since a much larger clone is one nucleotide away. The rearrangement links TRBV7-2 to TRBJ2-7; D gene uncertain. The CDR3 sequence is 13 residues long. V lost 1 base and J 2 bases, leaving 6 bases between the germline ends. Germline V gene data show CDR1 as SGHTA and CDR2 as FQGNSA. In DNA form, the CDR3 reads TGTGCCAGCAGCTTAGTGACTCCCTACGAGCAGTACTTC. Protein sequence: CASSLVTPYEQYF.

This clonotype was seen ten or more times. This chain links TRBV3-1 with TRBJ2-2, with 7 bases identical to TRBD2. This CDR3 has 16 residues. Germline V gene lookup returns CDR1 LGHDT and CDR2 YNNKEL (reference sequence). After removal of 1 base from V and 1 base from J, the junction contained 3 bases not matched to a gene. The CDR3 is CASSQASGQNTGELFF. CDR3 DNA: TGTGCCAGCAGCCAAGCTAGCGGACAGAACACCGGGGAGCTGTTTTTT.

The sample holds many counts of this clonotype. The chain has TRBV3-2 and TRBJ1-6. TRBV3-2 is a pseudogene locus. This CDR3 spans 13 amino acids. The DNA of the CDR3 is TGTGCCAGCAGCCAAACCGGACCCTCGGCCCTCCACTTT. Translation: CASSQTGPSALHF.

In the case of this clonotype: This may stem from a read error, because a much larger clone lies one nucleotide away. The CDR3 DNA follows: TGTGCCAGCAGAGACGGGCAGGGGGCTACAGATACGCAGTATTTT. Its protein is CASRDGQGATDTQYF. V usage is TRBV6-4 and J usage is TRBJ2-3, with TRBD1 matching over 8 bases. Per the germline V gene, CDR1 is MRHNA and CDR2 is SNTAGT. This CDR3 spans 15 amino acids. V dropped 6 bases and J dropped 3; count of bases not matched to a gene: 8.

On this clonotype: A much larger clonotype is one base distant, so this may be a read error. This CDR3 reads CASSGVKGGRRTYGYTF. The CDR3 bases are TGTGCCAGCAGTGGAGTCAAAGGTGGGAGAAGGACCTATGGCTACACCTTC. This chain links TRBV10-2 with TRBJ1-2; D gene uncertain. The CDR3 is 17 amino acids. In germline, CDR1 is WSHSY, CDR2 SAAADI.

This clonotype was counted at least ten times. The chain is built from TRBV28 and TRBJ1-1; D is unclear. V was clipped by 7 bases and J by 5 bases, with 11 bases between them. This CDR3 region has 12 residues. CDR1 MDHEN and CDR2 SYDVKM come from the germline V gene. CDR3 sequence (DNA): TGTGCCAGCATTGACGAGGGAACTGAAGCTTTCTTT. The encoded protein is CASIDEGTEAFF.

A note on this clonotype: This may arise from a read error, as a much more abundant clone is one base away. V and J are TRBV3-1 and TRBJ2-2; D is unclear. V lost 4 bases, J lost 5 bases, and 23 bases lay in between. The CDR3 contains 18 residues. Germline CDR1 LGHDT, CDR2 YNNKEL (reference sequence). In DNA, the CDR3 is TGTGCCAGCAGCCTAATTTATCCCATTCCAGGCTTGACCGGGGAGCTGTTTTTT. This sequence encodes CASSLIYPIPGLTGELFF. The variable domain in full, with the rest retrieved from reference TRBV3-1 and TRBJ2-2, is DTAVSQTPKYLVTQMGNDKSIKCEQNLGHDTMYWYKQDSKKFLKIMFSYNNKELIINETVPNRFSPKSPDKAHLNLHINSLELGDSAVYFCASSLIYPIPGLTGELFFGEGSRLTVL.

Worth noting for this clonotype: A much larger clone is a single base away; this may be a read error. This chain links TRBV6-5 with TRBJ1-6; no definite D call. Between the trimmed V and J ends, which lost 5 bases and 11 bases, there was a span of 10 bases. CDR1 is MNHEY and CDR2 is SVGAGI in the germline V gene. The CDR3 has 12 residues. CDR3 sequence: CASSESNTPLHF. The CDR3, as DNA: TGTGCCAGCAGTGAGTCCAATACACCCCTCCACTTT.

As regards this clonotype: This may be a read error: a much more frequent sequence differs by one nucleotide. The chain couples TRBV5-3 to TRBJ2-1, with 9 bases identical to TRBD2. TRBV5-3 is sorted into the ORF group, with uncertain function. The CDR3 runs to 18 residues. CDR3 residues: CARSLGRLAAASYSEQFF. The CDR3 DNA follows: TGTGCCAGAAGCCTTGGGAGACTAGCGGCCGCCTCCTACAGTGAGCAGTTCTTC.

Points on this clonotype: A read error is possible here, since a much larger clone lies one base away. The chain couples TRBV4-2 to TRBJ2-3, with D possibly being TRBD2 (5 bases). Deletions cut 5 bases from V and 2 bases from J, with 14 bases between. The CDR3 contains 15 residues. CDR1 is LGHNA and CDR2 is YNFKEQ in the germline V gene. This CDR3 is CASSAEGWNTDTQYF. The CDR3 DNA is TGTGCCAGCAGCGCTGAGGGCTGGAACACAGATACGCAGTATTTT.

This clonotype was counted many times. Because the CDR3's place on the DNA is in doubt, the DNA is left out and the CDR3 is given as listed by TCRdb. The rearrangement links TRBV7-5 to TRBJ1-2. TRBV7-5 is a documented pseudogene. The CDR3 has 19 amino acids, counting both end residues. The CDR3 is CISVPEVGCEVGKTYGYTF.

This clonotype occurred many times. The chain combines TRBV5-1 with TRBJ2-1; 11 nucleotides align to TRBD2. V was clipped by 4 bases and J by 8 bases; unmatched bases: 11. There are 16 residues in the CDR3. Looked up from germline, CDR1 is SGHRS and CDR2 is YFSETQ. CDR3 residues: CASSRELAGVVDEQFF. The CDR3 DNA reads as TGCGCCAGCAGCAGAGAACTAGCGGGAGTGGTAGATGAGCAGTTCTTC.

This clonotype was detected many times. The rearrangement joins TRBV6-2 or TRBV6-3 to TRBJ2-5; D is unresolved. With 2 bases removed from V and 5 bases from J, the gap between germline ends came to 3 bases. The CDR3 covers 11 residues. Germline loops: CDR1 MNHEY, CDR2 SVGEGT. CDR3: CASSYGETQYF. The DNA of the CDR3 is TGTGCCAGCAGTTACGGGGAGACCCAGTACTTC.

This clonotype was picked up many times. J is TRBJ1-3 and V is TRBV6-6; 7 bases line up with TRBD1. CDR1 is MNHNY and CDR2 is SVGAGI in the germline V gene (reference sequence). The junction had 9 bases not matched to a gene; V was cut back by 5 bases and J by 2 bases. This CDR3 region has 16 residues. In DNA, the CDR3 is TGTGCCAGCAGTACTTCTAGGGGGCTGGCTGGAAACACCATATATTTT. Translating it yields CASSTSRGLAGNTIYF.

This clonotype was found many times. V gene TRBV23-1 combines with J gene TRBJ2-1, with no clear D. TRBV23-1 is placed among ORFs of uncertain function. The CDR3 extends over 17 amino acids. V shed 0 bases and J shed 6 bases, with 18 bases lying between them. The CDR3 loop is CASSQSLGRVYLNEQFF. The CDR3 coding sequence is TGCGCCAGCAGTCAATCTCTCGGCCGAGTTTATCTCAATGAGCAGTTCTTC.

As regards this clonotype: This may arise from a read error, as a much more abundant clone is one base away. The CDR3 end shows no conserved phenylalanine or tryptophan, and so a read error is likely. The rearrangement uses TRBV4-3 and TRBJ1-2, with a possible D match to TRBD1 (5 bases). Germline V gene data show CDR1 as LGHNA and CDR2 as YSLEER. Trimming stripped 5 bases from V and 4 bases from J, with 23 bases between. The CDR3 is made up of 17 amino acids. CDR3 bases: TGCGCCAGCAGCGATAGGGGAGGACGTCGAAAGACCTATGGCTACACCCTC. Translating it yields CASSDRGGRRKTYGYTL.

Ten or more counts support this clonotype. The chain combines TRBV12-5 with TRBJ1-2, with a possible D match to TRBD1 (5 bases). The length of the CDR3 is 17 residues. Germline values: CDR1 LGHNT, CDR2 FRNRAP. The V and J ends lost 5 bases and 4 bases respectively, with 23 bases between them. CDR3 protein: CASGKLTLQGKTYGYTF. DNA of the CDR3: TGTGCTAGTGGTAAATTGACTTTGCAGGGAAAGACCTATGGCTACACCTTC.

Concerning this clonotype itself: A much more abundant neighbour one base away suggests this may be a read error. The gene calls are TRBV5-1 and TRBJ1-2; D is uncertain. Germline V gene lookup returns CDR1 SGHRS and CDR2 YFSETQ. The CDR3 length is 16 residues. The V gene lost 7 bases and the J gene lost 7 bases, with 26 bases spanning the gap. CDR3 DNA sequence: TGCGCCAGCTCGATTGCATCGGTTCGAAAGACCTGTGGCTACACCTTC. It specifies CASSIASVRKTCGYTF.

This clonotype was recorded a few times. This chain uses TRBV12-3 or TRBV12-4 with TRBJ2-1; TRBD2 matches 11 bases. The CDR3 spans 20 residues. V was clipped by 5 bases and J by 3 bases; unmatched bases: 18. CDR3 DNA: TGTGCCAGCAGTGTCCGGGACAGGAGACGGACTAGCGGGTACTACAATGAGCAGTTCTTC. Amino acid sequence: CASSVRDRRRTSGYYNEQFF.

About this clonotype itself: A much more abundant neighbour one base away suggests this may be a read error. The rearrangement joins TRBV7-8 to TRBJ1-2, with D unresolved. Germline lookup yields CDR1 SGHVS and CDR2 FQNEAQ. The CDR3 is made up of 17 amino acids. Trimming removed 5 bases at V and 4 bases at J, with 23 bases between. CDR3 residues: CASSRHIFTRKTYGYTF. DNA for the CDR3: TGTGCCAGCAGCAGACACATATTTACCCGAAAGACCTATGGCTACACCTTC.

On this clonotype: A read error is possible here, since a much larger clone lies one base away. The chain couples TRBV14 to TRBJ1-2; 8 bases map to TRBD1. This CDR3 has 15 residues. Germline loops: CDR1 SGHDN, CDR2 FVKESK. V dropped 7 bases and J dropped 5; count of bases not matched to a gene: 12. The CDR3 loop reads CASNKASDRAYGYTF. CDR3 DNA: TGTGCCAGCAACAAGGCGTCGGACAGGGCTTATGGCTACACCTTC. The full variable domain, in which reference TRBV14 and TRBJ1-2 provide the parts outside the CDR3, is EAGVTQFPSHSVIEKGQTVTLRCDPISGHDNLYWYRRVMGKEIKFLLHFVKESKQDESGMPNNRFLAERTGGTYSTLKVQPAELEDSGVYFCASNKASDRAYGYTFGSGTRLTVV.

This clonotype was detected ten times or more. J is TRBJ1-1 and V is TRBV3-1, with unresolved D. V lost 3 bases, J lost 4 bases, and 21 bases lay in between. This CDR3 comprises 17 residues. Germline CDR1 is LGHDT and CDR2 is YNNKEL (reference sequence). The CDR3 protein is CASSQSSPISIRTEAFF. The CDR3 region has the DNA TGTGCCAGCAGCCAGTCCAGTCCCATTTCAATTCGCACTGAAGCTTTCTTT.

This clonotype has at least ten counts. The chain is built from TRBV12-5 and TRBJ2-1; 10 nucleotides align to TRBD1. The V gene's germline CDR1 is LGHNT and CDR2 FRNRAP. This CDR3 contains 19 residues. After removal of 1 base from V and 0 bases from J, the junction contained 9 bases not matched to a gene. The CDR3 is CASGLARDRGRSSYNEQFF. CDR3 in DNA: TGTGCTAGTGGTTTGGCCCGGGACAGGGGCAGAAGCTCCTACAATGAGCAGTTCTTC. Complete variable domain (other parts from reference TRBV12-5 and TRBJ2-1): DARVTQTPRHKVTEMGQEVTMRCQPILGHNTVFWYRQTMMQGLELLAYFRNRAPLDDSGMPKDRFSAEMPDATLATLKIQPSEPRDSAVYFCASGLARDRGRSSYNEQFFGPGTRLTVL.